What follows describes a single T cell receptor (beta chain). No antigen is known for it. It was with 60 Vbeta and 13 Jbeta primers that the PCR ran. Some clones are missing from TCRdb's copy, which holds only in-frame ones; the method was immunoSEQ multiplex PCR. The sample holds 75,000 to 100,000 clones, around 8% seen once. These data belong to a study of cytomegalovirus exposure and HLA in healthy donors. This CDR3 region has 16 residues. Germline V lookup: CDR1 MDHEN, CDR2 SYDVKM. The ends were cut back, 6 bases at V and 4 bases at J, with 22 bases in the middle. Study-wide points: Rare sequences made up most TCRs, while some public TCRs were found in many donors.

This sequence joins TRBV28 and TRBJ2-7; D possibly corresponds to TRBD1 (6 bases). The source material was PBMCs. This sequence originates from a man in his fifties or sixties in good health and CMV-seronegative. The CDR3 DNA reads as TGTGCCAGCAGCCGAGACACAGGGCTCAGTGGGTACGAGCAGTACTTC. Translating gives CASSRDTGLSGYEQYF.